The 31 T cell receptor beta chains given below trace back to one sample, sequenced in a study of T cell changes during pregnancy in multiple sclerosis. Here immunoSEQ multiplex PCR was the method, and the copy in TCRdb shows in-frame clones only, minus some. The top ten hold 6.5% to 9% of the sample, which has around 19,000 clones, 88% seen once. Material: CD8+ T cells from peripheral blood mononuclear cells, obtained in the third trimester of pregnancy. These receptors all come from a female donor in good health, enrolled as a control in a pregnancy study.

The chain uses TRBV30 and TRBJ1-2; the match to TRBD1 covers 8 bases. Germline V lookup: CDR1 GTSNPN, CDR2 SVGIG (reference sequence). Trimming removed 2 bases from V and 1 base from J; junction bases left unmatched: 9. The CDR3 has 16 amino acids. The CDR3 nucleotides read TGTGCCTGGAGTCCCAGGACAGGGTACCTTAACTATGGCTACACCTTC. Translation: CAWSPRTGYLNYGYTF.

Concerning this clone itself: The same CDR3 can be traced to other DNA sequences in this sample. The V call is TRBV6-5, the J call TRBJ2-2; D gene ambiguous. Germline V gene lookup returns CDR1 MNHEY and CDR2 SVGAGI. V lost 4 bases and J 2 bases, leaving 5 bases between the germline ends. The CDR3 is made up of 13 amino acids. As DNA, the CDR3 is TGTGCCAGCAGTTTTAGTAACACCGGGGAGCTGTTTTTT. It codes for CASSFSNTGELFF.

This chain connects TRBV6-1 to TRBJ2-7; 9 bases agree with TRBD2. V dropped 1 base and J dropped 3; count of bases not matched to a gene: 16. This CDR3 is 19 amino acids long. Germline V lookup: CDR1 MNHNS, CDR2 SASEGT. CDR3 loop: CASSEVASGVRYRDYEQYF. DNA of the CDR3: TGTGCCAGCAGTGAAGTAGCTAGCGGGGTCCGCTACCGAGACTACGAGCAGTACTTC.

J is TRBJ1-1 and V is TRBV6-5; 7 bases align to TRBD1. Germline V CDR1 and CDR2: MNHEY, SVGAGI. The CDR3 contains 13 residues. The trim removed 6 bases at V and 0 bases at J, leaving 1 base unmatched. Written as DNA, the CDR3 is TGTGCCAGCAGCAGGGGGATGAACACTGAAGCTTTCTTT. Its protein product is CASSRGMNTEAFF.

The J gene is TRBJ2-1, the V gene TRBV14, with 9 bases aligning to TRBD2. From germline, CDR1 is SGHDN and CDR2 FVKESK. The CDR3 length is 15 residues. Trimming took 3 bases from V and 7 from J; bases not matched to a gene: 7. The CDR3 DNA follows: TGTGCCAGCAGCCACTTGGCGGGAGGGCTAAATGAGCAGTTCTTC. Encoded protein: CASSHLAGGLNEQFF.

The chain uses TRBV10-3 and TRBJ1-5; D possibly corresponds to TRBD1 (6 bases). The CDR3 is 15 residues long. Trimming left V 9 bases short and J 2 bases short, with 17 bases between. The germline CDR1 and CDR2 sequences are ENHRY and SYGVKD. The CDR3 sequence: CAISTGFSGNQPQHF. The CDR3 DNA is TGTGCCATTTCAACAGGGTTTTCTGGCAATCAGCCCCAGCATTTT.

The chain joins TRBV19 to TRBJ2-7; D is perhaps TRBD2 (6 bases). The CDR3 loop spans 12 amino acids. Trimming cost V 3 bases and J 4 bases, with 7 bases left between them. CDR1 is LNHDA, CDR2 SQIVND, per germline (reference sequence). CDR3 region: CASSIGGYEQYF. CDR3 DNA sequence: TGTGCCAGTAGTATTGGAGGGTACGAGCAGTACTTC.

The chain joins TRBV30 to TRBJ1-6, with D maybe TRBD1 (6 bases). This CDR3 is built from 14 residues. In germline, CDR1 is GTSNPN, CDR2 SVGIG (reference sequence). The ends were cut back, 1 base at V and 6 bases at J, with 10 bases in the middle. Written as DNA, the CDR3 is TGTGCCTGGAGTGGGGACACGTTTAATTCACCCCTCCACTTT. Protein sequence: CAWSGDTFNSPLHF.

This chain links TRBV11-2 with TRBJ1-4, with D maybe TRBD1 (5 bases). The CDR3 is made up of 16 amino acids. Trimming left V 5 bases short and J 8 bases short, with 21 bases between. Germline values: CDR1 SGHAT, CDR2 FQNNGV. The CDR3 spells CASSIRAGVRGEKLFF. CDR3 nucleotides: TGTGCCAGCAGCATTCGGGCGGGGGTGAGAGGAGAAAAACTGTTTTTT.

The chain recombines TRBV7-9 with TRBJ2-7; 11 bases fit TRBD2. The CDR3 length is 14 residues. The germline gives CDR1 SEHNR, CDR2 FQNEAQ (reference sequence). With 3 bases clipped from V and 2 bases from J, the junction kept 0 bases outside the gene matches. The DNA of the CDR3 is TGTGCCAGCAGCTTTAGCGGGAGGGCCTACGAGCAGTACTTC. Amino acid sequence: CASSFSGRAYEQYF.

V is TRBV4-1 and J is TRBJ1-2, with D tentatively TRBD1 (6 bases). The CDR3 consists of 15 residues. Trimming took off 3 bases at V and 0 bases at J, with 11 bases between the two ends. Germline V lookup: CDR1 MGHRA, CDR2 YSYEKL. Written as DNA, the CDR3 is TGCGCCAGCAGCCAGAAGACAGGTGCTAACTATGGCTACACCTTC. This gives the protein CASSQKTGANYGYTF.

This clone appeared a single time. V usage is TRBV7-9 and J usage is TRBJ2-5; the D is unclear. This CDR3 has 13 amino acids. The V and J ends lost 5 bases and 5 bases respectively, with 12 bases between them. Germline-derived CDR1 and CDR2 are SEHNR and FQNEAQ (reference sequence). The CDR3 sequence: CASSPGTLETQYF. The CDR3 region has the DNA TGTGCCAGCAGCCCAGGTACCTTGGAGACCCAGTACTTC.

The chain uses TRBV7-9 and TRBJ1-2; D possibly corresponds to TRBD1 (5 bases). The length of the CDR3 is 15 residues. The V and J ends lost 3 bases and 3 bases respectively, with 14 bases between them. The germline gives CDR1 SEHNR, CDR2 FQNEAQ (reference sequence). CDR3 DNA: TGTGCCAGCAGCTTCCGAACAGGACTATACTATGGCTACACCTTC. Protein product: CASSFRTGLYYGYTF.

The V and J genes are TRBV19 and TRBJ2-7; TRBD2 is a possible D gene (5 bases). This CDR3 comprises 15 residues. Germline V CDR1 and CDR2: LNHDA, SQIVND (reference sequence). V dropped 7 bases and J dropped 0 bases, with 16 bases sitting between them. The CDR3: CASTPSAASSYEQYF. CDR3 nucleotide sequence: TGTGCCAGTACCCCTTCAGCGGCCAGCTCCTACGAGCAGTACTTC.

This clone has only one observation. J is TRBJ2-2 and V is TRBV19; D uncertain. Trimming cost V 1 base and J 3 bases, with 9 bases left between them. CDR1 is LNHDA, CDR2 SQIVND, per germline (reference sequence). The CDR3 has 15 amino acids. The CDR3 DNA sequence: TGTGCCAGTAGTATAGCCGAACAGTACACCGGGGAGCTGTTTTTT. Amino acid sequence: CASSIAEQYTGELFF.

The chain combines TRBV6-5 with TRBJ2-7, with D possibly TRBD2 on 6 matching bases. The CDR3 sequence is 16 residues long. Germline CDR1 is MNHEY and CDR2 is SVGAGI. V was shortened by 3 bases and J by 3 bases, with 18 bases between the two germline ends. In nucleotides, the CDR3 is TGTGCCAGCAGTTATCAGAGGCGGAACGGGGGCTACGAGCAGTACTTC. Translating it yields CASSYQRRNGGYEQYF.

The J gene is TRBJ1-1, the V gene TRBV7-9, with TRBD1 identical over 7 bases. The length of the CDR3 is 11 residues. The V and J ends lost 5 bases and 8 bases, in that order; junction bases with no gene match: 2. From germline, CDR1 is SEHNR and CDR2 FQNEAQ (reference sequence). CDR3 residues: CASSRDREAFF. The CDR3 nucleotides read TGTGCCAGCAGCAGGGACAGAGAAGCTTTCTTT. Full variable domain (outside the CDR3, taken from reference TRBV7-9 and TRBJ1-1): DTGVSQNPRHKITKRGQNVTFRCDPISEHNRLYWYRQTLGQGPEFLTYFQNEAQLEKSRLLSDRFSAERPKGSFSTLEIQRTEQGDSAMYLCASSRDREAFFGQGTRLTVV.

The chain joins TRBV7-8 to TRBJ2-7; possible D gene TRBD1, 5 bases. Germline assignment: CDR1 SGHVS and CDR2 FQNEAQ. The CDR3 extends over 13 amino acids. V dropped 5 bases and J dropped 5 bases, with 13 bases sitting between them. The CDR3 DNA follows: TGTGCCAGCAGCCCCCAGGGTAGGGACGAGCAGTACTTC. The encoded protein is CASSPQGRDEQYF.

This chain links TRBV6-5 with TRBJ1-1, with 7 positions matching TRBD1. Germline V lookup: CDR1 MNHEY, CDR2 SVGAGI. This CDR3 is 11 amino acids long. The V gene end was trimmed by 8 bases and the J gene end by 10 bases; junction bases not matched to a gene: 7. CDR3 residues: CASLEGTAAFF. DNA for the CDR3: TGTGCCAGCTTAGAGGGGACAGCAGCTTTCTTT.

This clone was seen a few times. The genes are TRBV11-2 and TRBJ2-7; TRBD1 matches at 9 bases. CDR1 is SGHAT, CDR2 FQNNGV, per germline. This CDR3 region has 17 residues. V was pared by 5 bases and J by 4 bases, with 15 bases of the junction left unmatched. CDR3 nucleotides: TGTGCCAGCAGCCTGGGACAGGGAGGGGTAGCATCATACGAGCAGTACTTC. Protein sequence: CASSLGQGGVASYEQYF.

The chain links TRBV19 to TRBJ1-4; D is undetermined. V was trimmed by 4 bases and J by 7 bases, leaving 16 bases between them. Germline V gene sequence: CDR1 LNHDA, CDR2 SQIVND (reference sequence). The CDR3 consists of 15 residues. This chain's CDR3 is CASSTRLTAVEKLFF. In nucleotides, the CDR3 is TGTGCCAGTAGTACCCGCCTCACGGCGGTTGAAAAACTGTTTTTT.

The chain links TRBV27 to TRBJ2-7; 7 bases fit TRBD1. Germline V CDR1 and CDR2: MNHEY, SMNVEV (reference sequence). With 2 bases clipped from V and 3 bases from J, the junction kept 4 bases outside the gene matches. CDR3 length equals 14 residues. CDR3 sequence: CASSLARQGYEQYF. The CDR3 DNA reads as TGTGCCAGCAGTTTAGCGCGACAGGGCTACGAGCAGTACTTC.

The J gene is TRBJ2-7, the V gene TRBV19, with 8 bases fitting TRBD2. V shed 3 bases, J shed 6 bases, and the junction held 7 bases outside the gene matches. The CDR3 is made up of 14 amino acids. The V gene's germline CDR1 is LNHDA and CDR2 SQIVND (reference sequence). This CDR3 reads CASSILGTSPEQYF. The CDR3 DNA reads TGTGCCAGTAGTATTCTCGGGACTAGTCCCGAGCAGTACTTC. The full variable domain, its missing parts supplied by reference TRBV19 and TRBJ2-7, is DGGITQSPKYLFRKEGQNVTLSCEQNLNHDAMYWYRQDPGQGLRLIYYSQIVNDFQKGDIAEGYSVSREKKESFPLTVTSAQKNPTAFYLCASSILGTSPEQYFGPGTRLTVT.

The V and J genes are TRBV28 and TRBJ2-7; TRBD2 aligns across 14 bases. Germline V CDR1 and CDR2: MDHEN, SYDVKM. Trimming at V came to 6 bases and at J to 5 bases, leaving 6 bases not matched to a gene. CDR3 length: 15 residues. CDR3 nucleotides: TGTGCCAGCAGAAGACTAGCGGGGGGGCTGGACGAGCAGTACTTC. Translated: CASRRLAGGLDEQYF.

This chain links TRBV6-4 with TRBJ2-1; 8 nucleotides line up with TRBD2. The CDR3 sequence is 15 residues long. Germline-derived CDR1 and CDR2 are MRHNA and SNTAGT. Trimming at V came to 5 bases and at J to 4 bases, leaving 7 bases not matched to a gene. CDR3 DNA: TGTGCCAGCAGTCCGCGGGGGGCAGGTTACAATGAGCAGTTCTTC. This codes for CASSPRGAGYNEQFF.

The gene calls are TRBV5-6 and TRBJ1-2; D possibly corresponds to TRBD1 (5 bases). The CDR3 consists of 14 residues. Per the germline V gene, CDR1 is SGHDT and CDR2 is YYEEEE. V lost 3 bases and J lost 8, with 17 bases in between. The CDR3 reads CASSYVAGVYGYTF. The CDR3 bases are TGTGCCAGCAGCTATGTAGCGGGGGTATACGGCTACACCTTC.

The CDR3 sequence: CASSGPLRGQYNEQFF. The CDR3 nucleotides read TGCGCCAGCAGCGGGCCCCTCCGCGGACAATACAATGAGCAGTTCTTC. The chain recombines TRBV5-1 with TRBJ2-1; tentative D call: TRBD1 (5 bases). The germline V gene has CDR1 SGHRS and CDR2 YFSETQ. V was shortened by 4 bases and J by 4 bases, with 18 bases between the two germline ends. CDR3 length: 16 residues.

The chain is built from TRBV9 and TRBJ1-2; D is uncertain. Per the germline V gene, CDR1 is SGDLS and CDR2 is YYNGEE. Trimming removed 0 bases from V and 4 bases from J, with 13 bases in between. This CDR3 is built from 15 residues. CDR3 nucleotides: TGTGCCAGCAGCGTAGTACCACAGCCGACCTATGGCTACACCTTC. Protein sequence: CASSVVPQPTYGYTF.

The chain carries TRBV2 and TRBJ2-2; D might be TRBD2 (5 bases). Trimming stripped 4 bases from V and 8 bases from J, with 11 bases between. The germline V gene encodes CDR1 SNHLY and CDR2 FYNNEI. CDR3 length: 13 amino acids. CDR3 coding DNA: TGTGCCAGCAGTGCGGGGTGGCTGGGGGAGCTGTTTTTT. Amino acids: CASSAGWLGELFF.

The DNA of the CDR3 is TGTGCCAGCAGCTTACAGGGGGCCTGGGGCTACACCTTC. Translated: CASSLQGAWGYTF. The chain has TRBV11-2 and TRBJ1-2, with 8 bases that match TRBD1. CDR3 length: 13 residues. The V segment lost 2 bases and the J segment 8 bases; nucleotides outside the gene matches: 4. Germline V gene data show CDR1 as SGHAT and CDR2 as FQNNGV.

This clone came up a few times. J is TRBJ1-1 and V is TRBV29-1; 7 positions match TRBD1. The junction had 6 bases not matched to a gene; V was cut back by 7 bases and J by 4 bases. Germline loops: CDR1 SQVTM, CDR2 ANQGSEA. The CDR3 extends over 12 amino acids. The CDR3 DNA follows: TGCAGCGCCGGGACAGAGGCCACTGAAGCTTTCTTT. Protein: CSAGTEATEAFF. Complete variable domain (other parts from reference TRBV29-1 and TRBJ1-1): SAVISQKPSRDICQRGTSLTIQCQVDSQVTMMFWYRQQPGQSLTLIATANQGSEATYESGFVIDKFPISRPNLTFSTLTVSNMSPEDSSIYLCSAGTEATEAFFGQGTRLTVV.